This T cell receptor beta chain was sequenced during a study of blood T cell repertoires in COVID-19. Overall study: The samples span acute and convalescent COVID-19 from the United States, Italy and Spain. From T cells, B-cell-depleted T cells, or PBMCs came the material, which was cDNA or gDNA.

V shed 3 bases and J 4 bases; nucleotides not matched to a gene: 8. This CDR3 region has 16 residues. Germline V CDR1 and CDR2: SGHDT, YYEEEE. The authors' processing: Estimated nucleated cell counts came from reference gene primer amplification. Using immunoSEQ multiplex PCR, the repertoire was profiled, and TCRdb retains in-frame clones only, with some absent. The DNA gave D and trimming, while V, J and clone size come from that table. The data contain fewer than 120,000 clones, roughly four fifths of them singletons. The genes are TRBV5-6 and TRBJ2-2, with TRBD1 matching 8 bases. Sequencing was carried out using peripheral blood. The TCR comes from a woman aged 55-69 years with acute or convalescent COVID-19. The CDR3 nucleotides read TGTGCCAGCAGCTACTTAGACAGGGGTAGCACCGGGGAGCTGTTTTTT. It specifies CASSYLDRGSTGELFF.